The TCR beta chain described here comes from a study of T cell changes during pregnancy in multiple sclerosis. Assay used: immunoSEQ multiplex PCR; TCRdb lists only in-frame clones, some missing. The repertoire has about 42,000 clones, around 80% of them found once; the top ten carry 0.6% to 0.8%. The germline CDR1 and CDR2 sequences are GTSNPN and SVGIG (reference sequence). The CDR3 has 13 residues. Trimming shortened V by 7 bases and J by 7 bases, and 19 bases separated the two germline ends. V is TRBV30 and J is TRBJ1-2, with D maybe TRBD1 (5 bases). The sequences come from CD4+ T cells from peripheral blood mononuclear cells, collected before pregnancy. The receptor's source is a female donor with multiple sclerosis, enrolled in a pregnancy study. CDR3 protein: CASELQGQSGYTF. The CDR3 nucleotides read TGTGCCTCGGAACTTCAGGGTCAGTCTGGCTACACCTTC. Full variable domain (missing parts from reference TRBV30 and TRBJ1-2): SQTIHQWPATLVQPVGSPLSLECTVEGTSNPNLYWYRQAAGRGLQLLFYSVGIGQISSEVPQNLSASRPQDRQFILSSKKLLLSDSGFYLCASELQGQSGYTFGSGTRLTVV.